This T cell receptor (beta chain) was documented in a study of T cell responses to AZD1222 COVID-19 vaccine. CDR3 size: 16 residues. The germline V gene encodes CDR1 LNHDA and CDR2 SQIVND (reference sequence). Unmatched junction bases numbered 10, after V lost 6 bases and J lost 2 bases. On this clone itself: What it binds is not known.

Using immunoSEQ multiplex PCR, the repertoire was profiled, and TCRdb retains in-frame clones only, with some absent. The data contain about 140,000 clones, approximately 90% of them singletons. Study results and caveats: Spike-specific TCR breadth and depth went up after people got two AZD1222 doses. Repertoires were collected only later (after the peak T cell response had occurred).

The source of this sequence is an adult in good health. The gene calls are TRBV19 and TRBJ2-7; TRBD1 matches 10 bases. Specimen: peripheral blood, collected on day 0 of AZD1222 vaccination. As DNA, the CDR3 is TGTGCCAGTAGAGACTCCCCGGGACAGGGGACCTACGAGCAGTACTTC. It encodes CASRDSPGQGTYEQYF.